Listed below are T cell receptor beta chains from one sample, sequenced in a study of T cell repertoires in cytomegalovirus infection. TCRdb redid the calling of the reads with MiXCR, one entry per CDR3 protein. The data contain 310,000 or so distinct CDR3 sequences, roughly 25% of them singletons. The sequenced material came from PBMCs. The receptors were gathered from a human donor in good health (CMV status not recorded). Some clones in this sample may be carry-over from other donors' samples. Both conserved end residues are part of each CDR3. A D gene is named only where the DNA matches it firmly. Some rows have no size entry. The others give once, few or many, or a class for an expanded clone.

TRBJ2-1,NA,TRBD1,TRBV20-1,CSAREGTGVNEQFF,TGCAGTGCTAGAGAAGGGACAGGGGTCAATGAGCAGTTCTTC
TRBJ1-1,NA,NA,TRBV6-1,CASTINEMGTEAFF,TGTGCCAGCACCATAAATGAAATGGGTACTGAAGCTTTCTTT
TRBJ2-1,NA,NA,TRBV6-2/TRBV6-3,CASNTAQRVYNEQFF,TGTGCCAGCAATACCGCCCAGCGAGTCTACAATGAGCAGTTCTTC
TRBJ2-2,few,NA,TRBV12-3/TRBV12-4,CASSTRDLRLSGELFF,TGTGCCAGCAGTACCCGGGACCTCCGGCTTAGCGGGGAGCTGTTTTTT
TRBJ1-6,NA,TRBD1,TRBV28,CASSYGTVNSPLHF,TGTGCCAGCAGCTACGGGACAGTTAATTCACCCCTCCACTTT
TRBJ2-2,many,NA,TRBV7-9,CACSPDTSNTGELFF,TGTGCCTGCTCCCCGGACACCTCGAACACCGGGGAGCTGTTTTTT
TRBJ2-1,NA,TRBD2,TRBV6-2/TRBV6-3,CASSDSGRGYNEQFF,TGTGCCAGCTCTGATAGCGGGAGGGGATACAATGAGCAGTTCTTC
TRBJ2-6,NA,TRBD2,TRBV28,CASSLAGVLAGANVLTF,TGTGCCAGCAGCCTAGCGGGAGTTTTAGCTGGGGCCAACGTCCTGACTTTC
TRBJ2-7,few,NA,TRBV15,CATSRDIDEQYF,TGTGCCACCAGCAGAGACATCGACGAGCAGTACTTC
TRBJ2-4,many,NA,TRBV6-1,CASSGPFRTEKNIQYF,TGTGCCAGCAGTGGGCCCTTTCGGACAGAGAAAAACATTCAGTACTTC
TRBJ1-2,NA,NA,TRBV28,CASSSPAEGERYGYTF,TGTGCCAGCAGTTCCCCAGCTGAAGGGGAGCGCTATGGCTACACCTTC
TRBJ2-4,NA,NA,TRBV7-2,CASSPTRGGGGKNIQYF,TGTGCCAGCAGCCCGACCAGGGGGGGGGGAGGGAAAAACATTCAGTACTTC
TRBJ1-5,NA,NA,TRBV11-2,CASSTGQYSNQPQHF,TGTGCCAGCAGCACCGGACAGTATAGCAATCAGCCCCAGCATTTT
TRBJ1-1,NA,NA,TRBV4-1,CASSRPLTDMNTEAFF,TGCGCCAGCAGCCGACCTTTGACAGACATGAACACTGAAGCTTTCTTT
TRBJ2-7,few,NA,TRBV7-6,CASSLHPDTSYEQYF,TGTGCCAGCAGCTTACATCCTGACACCTCCTACGAGCAGTACTTC
TRBJ2-3,few,TRBD2,TRBV28,CASSLWGLAGGADTQYF,TGTGCCAGCAGTTTATGGGGACTAGCGGGAGGAGCAGATACGCAGTATTTT
TRBJ1-1,NA,TRBD1,TRBV5-3,CASSHQTGANTEAFF,TGTGCCAGCAGCCACCAGACAGGGGCGAACACTGAAGCTTTCTTT
TRBJ1-5,few,NA,TRBV28,CAIPGRPPGEPQHF,TGTGCCATCCCGGGACGCCCTCCGGGGGAGCCCCAGCATTTT
TRBJ1-2,NA,TRBD1,TRBV7-3,CASSLLAGGNYGYTF,TGTGCCAGCAGCTTATTGGCAGGGGGGAACTATGGCTACACCTTC
TRBJ2-1,few,NA,TRBV29-1,CSVELYNEQFF,TGCAGCGTTGAGCTCTACAATGAGCAGTTCTTC
TRBJ2-2,once,NA,TRBV11-2,CASSPQDAYGELFF,TGTGCCAGCAGCCCCCAGGACGCCTACGGGGAGCTGTTTTTT
TRBJ1-5,few,TRBD1,TRBV12-3/TRBV12-4,CASSLTGQGNQPQHF,TGTGCCAGCAGTCTAACCGGACAGGGCAATCAGCCCCAGCATTTT
TRBJ1-2,NA,NA,TRBV10-3,CAIMGGTYGYTF,TGTGCCATCATGGGCGGAACCTATGGCTACACCTTC
TRBJ2-3,NA,TRBD1,TRBV20-1,CSAREGQGRTDTQYF,TGCAGTGCTAGAGAAGGACAGGGTCGGACAGATACGCAGTATTTT
TRBJ1-5,NA,TRBD1,TRBV15,CATSRGDRGRGQPQHF,TGTGCCACCAGCAGAGGGGACAGGGGAAGGGGCCAGCCCCAGCATTTT
TRBJ2-1,few,NA,TRBV6-6,CASLRPDSYNEQFF,TGTGCCAGCCTGCGCCCAGATTCCTACAATGAGCAGTTCTTC
TRBJ2-5,NA,TRBD1,TRBV7-2,CASSFDRGQRETQYF,TGTGCCAGCAGCTTTGACAGGGGGCAGAGAGAGACCCAGTACTTC
TRBJ1-2,NA,NA,TRBV7-2,CASSLAPARSYGYTF,TGTGCCAGCAGCTTAGCGCCAGCACGGAGCTATGGCTACACCTTC
TRBJ2-5,NA,NA,TRBV10-3,CAIRLRGGPQETQYF,TGTGCCATCAGGTTAAGGGGGGGGCCCCAAGAGACCCAGTACTTC
TRBJ2-7,few,TRBD2,TRBV7-2,CASSDPTTSGRGNEQYF,TGTGCCAGCAGCGATCCGACGACTAGCGGGAGGGGGAACGAGCAGTACTTC
TRBJ2-7,few,NA,TRBV7-2,CASPGVDPTNSYEQYF,TGTGCCAGCCCCGGGGTCGACCCAACGAACTCCTACGAGCAGTACTTC
TRBJ2-3,many,NA,TRBV6-4,CASSDRATGTDTQYF,TGTGCCAGCAGTGACCGGGCCACAGGCACAGATACGCAGTATTTT
TRBJ1-2,many,NA,TRBV11-2,CASSLGTTAGYTF,TGTGCCAGCAGCTTAGGGACGACAGCTGGCTACACCTTC
TRBJ2-1,few,NA,TRBV5-1,CASSGRDPTSEQFF,TGCGCCAGCAGCGGGCGGGACCCGACGAGTGAGCAGTTCTTC
TRBJ2-2,NA,NA,TRBV29-1,CSVASTNTGELFF,TGCAGCGTTGCATCAACGAACACCGGGGAGCTGTTTTTT
TRBJ1-4,NA,NA,TRBV6-5,CASSYGPGSNEKLFF,TGTGCCAGCAGTTACGGGCCAGGTTCAAATGAAAAACTGTTTTTT
TRBJ2-2,NA,NA,TRBV7-2,CASSLRLVPTGELFF,TGTGCCAGCAGCCTCAGACTAGTCCCCACCGGGGAGCTGTTTTTT
TRBJ2-7,NA,NA,TRBV12-3/TRBV12-4,CASSLELHLYEQYF,TGTGCCAGCAGTTTGGAGCTTCATCTGTACGAGCAGTACTTC
TRBJ2-7,few,TRBD1,TRBV10-2,CASRQGDEQYF,TGCGCCAGTCGACAGGGAGACGAGCAGTACTTC
TRBJ2-5,NA,TRBD1,TRBV28,CASSLSPYRGQGELETQYF,TGTGCCAGCAGTTTGTCGCCATACCGGGGACAGGGAGAGTTGGAGACCCAGTACTTC
TRBJ2-3,few,NA,TRBV28,CASSLLGVDTQYF,TGTGCCAGCAGTTTATTGGGCGTGGATACGCAGTATTTT
TRBJ2-1,many,NA,TRBV7-2,CASSLKGSGEQFF,TGTGCCAGCAGCCTAAAGGGGTCCGGTGAGCAGTTCTTC
TRBJ2-1,NA,TRBD1,TRBV7-6,CASSSPGTANEQFF,TGTGCCAGCAGCTCCCCCGGGACAGCCAATGAGCAGTTCTTC